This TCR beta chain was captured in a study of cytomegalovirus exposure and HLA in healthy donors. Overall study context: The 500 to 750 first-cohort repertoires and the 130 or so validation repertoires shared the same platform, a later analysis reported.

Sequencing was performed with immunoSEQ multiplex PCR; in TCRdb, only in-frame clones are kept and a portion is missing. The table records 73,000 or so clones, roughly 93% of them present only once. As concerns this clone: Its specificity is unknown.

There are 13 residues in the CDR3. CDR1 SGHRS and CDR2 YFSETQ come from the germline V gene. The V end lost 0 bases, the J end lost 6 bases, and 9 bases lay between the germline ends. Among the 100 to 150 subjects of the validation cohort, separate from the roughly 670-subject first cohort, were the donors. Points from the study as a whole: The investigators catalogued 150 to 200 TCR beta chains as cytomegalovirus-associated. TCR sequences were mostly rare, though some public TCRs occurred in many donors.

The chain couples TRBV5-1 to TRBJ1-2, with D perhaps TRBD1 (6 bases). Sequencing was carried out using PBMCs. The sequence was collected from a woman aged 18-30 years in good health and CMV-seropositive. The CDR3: CASSLGQGHGYTF. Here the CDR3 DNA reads TGCGCCAGCAGCTTGGGGCAGGGGCATGGCTACACCTTC. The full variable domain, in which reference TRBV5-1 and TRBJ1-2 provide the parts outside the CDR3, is KAGVTQTPRYLIKTRGQQVTLSCSPISGHRSVSWYQQTPGQGLQFLFEYFSETQRNKGNFPGRFSGRQFSNSRSEMNVSTLELGDSALYLCASSLGQGHGYTFGSGTRLTVV.